The next 8 T cell receptor beta chains were all read from a single sample in a study of cytomegalovirus exposure and HLA in healthy donors. The primer mix had 60 Vbeta and 13 Jbeta primers. Assay used: immunoSEQ multiplex PCR; TCRdb lists only in-frame clones, some missing. The table records approximately 150,000 clones, around 80% of them present only once. The sequenced sample was PBMCs. The source of these receptors is a man younger than 35 in good health and CMV-seronegative.

J is TRBJ1-4 and V is TRBV18, with 7 bases identical to TRBD1. The CDR3 is 14 residues long. Germline CDR1 and CDR2: KGHSH and LQKENI. The V segment lost 5 bases and the J segment 5 bases; nucleotides outside the gene matches: 5. The CDR3 sequence: CASSKTGQNEKLFF. The CDR3 DNA follows: TGTGCCAGCTCAAAGACAGGGCAGAATGAAAAACTGTTTTTT. The full variable domain, rest sourced from reference TRBV18 and TRBJ1-4, is NAGVMQNPRHLVRRRGQEARLRCSPMKGHSHVYWYRQLPEEGLKFMVYLQKENIIDESGMPKERFSAEFPKEGPSILRIQQVVRGDSAAYFCASSKTGQNEKLFFGSGTQLSVL.

The rearrangement joins TRBV7-2 to TRBJ2-5, with TRBD2 matching over 7 bases. The ends lost 7 bases at V and 2 bases at J; junction bases unmatched: 7. From germline, CDR1 is SGHTA and CDR2 FQGNSA. The CDR3 has 14 amino acids. CDR3 residues: CASNLGAGQETQYF. CDR3 sequence (DNA): TGTGCCAGCAACCTGGGAGCGGGACAAGAGACCCAGTACTTC.

The V call is TRBV16, the J call TRBJ2-7; possibly TRBD2 for D (5 bases). Germline V gene sequence: CDR1 KGHSY, CDR2 FQNENV. This CDR3 has 13 residues. V was pared by 0 bases and J by 3 bases, with 6 bases between. The CDR3 sequence is CASSQSSGYEQYF. In DNA form, the CDR3 reads TGTGCCAGCAGCCAATCCAGCGGCTACGAGCAGTACTTC.

This chain uses TRBV5-1 with TRBJ2-3; 8 bases are shared with TRBD2. The V gene end was trimmed by 4 bases and the J gene end by 2 bases; junction bases not matched to a gene: 9. Germline CDR1 and CDR2: SGHRS and YFSETQ. There are 16 residues in the CDR3. In DNA form, the CDR3 reads TGCGCCAGCAGCCCGGGGGGGCAGGCGAACACAGATACGCAGTATTTT. This gives the protein CASSPGGQANTDTQYF.

This clone was recorded once. CDR3 bases: TGTGCCAGCAGACGGGGGCGGGAGGCCGGTGAGCAGTTCTTC. It encodes CASRRGREAGEQFF. The chain combines TRBV7-9 with TRBJ2-1, with TRBD2 matching 8 bases. Germline V CDR1 and CDR2: SEHNR, FQNEAQ (reference sequence). The CDR3 has 14 amino acids. V lost 6 bases, J lost 9 bases, and 10 bases stayed unmatched.

V usage is TRBV10-3 and J usage is TRBJ1-6, with 10 bases identical to TRBD1. The CDR3 is made up of 14 amino acids. V trimming: 6 bases; J trimming: 8 bases; junction bases outside the gene matches: 4. Looked up from germline, CDR1 is ENHRY and CDR2 is SYGVKD. The CDR3 nucleotides read TGTGCCATCAGAGCCGGGACAGGGGATTCACCCCTCCACTTT. Its protein is CAIRAGTGDSPLHF.

The genes are TRBV2 and TRBJ2-1; 10 positions match TRBD2. The CDR3 runs 17 residues. In germline, CDR1 is SNHLY, CDR2 FYNNEI. Trimming at V came to 4 bases and at J to 2 bases, leaving 8 bases not matched to a gene. CDR3 amino acids: CASSGRSSGSAYNEQFF. The CDR3 DNA follows: TGTGCCAGCAGTGGCAGGTCTAGCGGGAGCGCCTACAATGAGCAGTTCTTC.

This chain connects TRBV14 to TRBJ1-6; 7 positions agree with TRBD1. V lost 4 bases, J lost 12 bases, and 9 bases stayed unmatched. CDR1 and CDR2 from the germline V gene are SGHDN and FVKESK. The CDR3 length is 14 residues. CDR3 sequence reads: CASSLTQGRLPLHF. In DNA, the CDR3 is TGTGCCAGCAGCCTTACACAGGGGCGGTTACCCCTCCACTTT.